Listed below are T cell receptor beta chains from one sample, sequenced in a study of Ad26.COV2.S vaccination and SARS-CoV-2 variants. Assay used: immunoSEQ multiplex PCR; TCRdb lists only in-frame clones, some missing. The table has 350,000 to 450,000 clones, about nine tenths seen once. Sequenced here: peripheral blood, sampled in a trial of Ad26.COV2.S vaccine versus placebo. These receptors were obtained from a person between 18 and 65 years old who received the Ad26.COV2.S COVID-19 vaccine or a placebo. Each CDR3 is given with its conserved first and last residue. The D gene is left open where the match is weak. Expanded clones are given a class, and other clones once, few, many or no size at all.

CASSPQGGTEAFF,TGTGCCAGCTCACCCCAGGGGGGGACTGAAGCTTTCTTT,TRBD1,TRBJ1-1,-,TRBV18
CASSRRVRDRINGELFF,TGTGCCAGTAGTAGAAGAGTCCGGGACAGGATAAACGGGGAGCTGTTTTTT,TRBD1,TRBJ2-2,-,TRBV19
CASSEYGDTQYF,TGTGCCAGCAGTGAATACGGAGATACGCAGTATTTT,-,TRBJ2-3,-,TRBV25-1
CASSQTGATEAFF,TGTGCCAGCAGCCAAACAGGGGCCACTGAAGCTTTCTTT,TRBD1,TRBJ1-1,-,TRBV7-2
CASSLDPVDRGGSPLHF,TGTGCCAGCAGCTTAGATCCGGTGGACAGGGGAGGCTCACCCCTCCACTTT,TRBD1,TRBJ1-6,few,TRBV13
CASSFYRDTEAFF,TGTGCCAGTAGTTTCTACAGGGACACTGAAGCTTTCTTT,-,TRBJ1-1,-,TRBV19
CASSLIQGATPRNTIYF,TGTGCCAGCTCGCTGATACAGGGGGCGACACCAAGAAACACCATATATTTT,TRBD1,TRBJ1-3,-,TRBV5-6
CASSLEPGGIAYEQYF,TGTGCCAGCAGCTTGGAGCCAGGAGGCATTGCCTACGAGCAGTACTTC,-,TRBJ2-7,-,TRBV5-5
CASLQGSNQPQHF,TGTGCCTCCCTCCAGGGAAGCAATCAGCCCCAGCATTTT,-,TRBJ1-5,-,TRBV12-3/TRBV12-4
CASSQEGRGPNQPQHF,TGCGCCAGCAGCCAAGAAGGCAGGGGGCCCAATCAGCCCCAGCATTTT,TRBD1,TRBJ1-5,-,TRBV4-1
CASSYQLAGGPRGQFF,TGTGCCAGCAGCTACCAACTAGCGGGGGGGCCGAGGGGGCAGTTCTTC,TRBD2,TRBJ2-1,-,TRBV7-2
CARSPKQVTAFF,TGTGCCAGAAGCCCCAAACAGGTTACGGCTTTCTTT,-,TRBJ1-1,-,TRBV5-3
CASSPGLLNTEAFF,TGTGCCAGCAGTCCGGGACTCTTGAACACTGAAGCTTTCTTT,-,TRBJ1-1,-,TRBV2
CASSLVRARNQPQHF,TGTGCCAGCAGCTTGGTCAGGGCACGCAATCAGCCCCAGCATTTT,-,TRBJ1-5,-,TRBV5-6
CASSPESRDSPLHF,TGTGCCAGCAGCCCCGAGTCTAGGGATTCACCCCTCCACTTT,-,TRBJ1-6,-,TRBV9
CASSHYEQYF,TGTGCCAGCAGTCATTATGAGCAGTACTTC,-,TRBJ2-7,once,TRBV25-1
CASSEGQGASQPQHF,TGTGCCAGCAGTGAAGGGCAGGGGGCTAGCCAGCCCCAGCATTTT,TRBD1,TRBJ1-5,few,TRBV2
CASRTTGAGEQYF,TGTGCCAGCAGGACGACAGGGGCAGGGGAGCAGTACTTC,TRBD1,TRBJ2-7,-,TRBV27
CASSLGQRSGAFF,TGTGCCAGCTCACTTGGACAGAGGAGTGGAGCTTTCTTT,-,TRBJ1-1,once,TRBV18
CASSLDRVGTGELFF,TGTGCCAGCAGTCTCGACAGGGTGGGCACCGGGGAGCTGTTTTTT,TRBD1,TRBJ2-2,-,TRBV6-5
CASSQAADRGNEKLFF,TGCGCCAGCAGCCAAGCGGCGGACCGCGGAAATGAAAAACTGTTTTTT,-,TRBJ1-4,few,TRBV4-3
CASSLGLAGGLYNNEQFF,TGTGCCAGCAGCCTTGGACTAGCGGGGGGACTTTATAACAATGAGCAGTTCTTC,TRBD2,TRBJ2-1,-,TRBV3-1/TRBV3-2
CASSQEPLSRLGGETQYF,TGTGCCAGCAGCCAAGAACCCCTCTCTCGACTAGGAGGGGAGACCCAGTACTTC,-,TRBJ2-5,-,TRBV4-2
CASSLGGRVTEKLFF,TGTGCCAGCAGCTTAGGAGGCAGGGTTACTGAAAAACTGTTTTTT,-,TRBJ1-4,-,TRBV7-9
CASRIGTTDTQYF,TGTGCCAGCAGGATCGGGACCACAGATACGCAGTATTTT,-,TRBJ2-3,-,TRBV6-5
CASSPDSGNEQFF,TGTGCCAGCAGCCCCGACTCGGGCAATGAGCAGTTCTTC,-,TRBJ2-1,-,TRBV4-2
CASSRDRGFHNEQFF,TGTGCCAGCAGCCGGGACAGGGGGTTCCACAATGAGCAGTTCTTC,TRBD1,TRBJ2-1,-,TRBV3-1/TRBV3-2
CAWSVFGGYEQFF,TGTGCCTGGAGTGTATTCGGCGGTTATGAGCAGTTCTTC,-,TRBJ2-1,-,TRBV30
CASSPGQGISNEQFF,TGTGCCAGCAGCCCGGGACAGGGTATAAGCAATGAGCAGTTCTTC,TRBD1,TRBJ2-1,-,TRBV11-3
CAISGQGVGNTIYF,TGTGCCATCAGTGGGCAGGGTGTTGGAAACACCATATATTTT,-,TRBJ1-3,-,TRBV10-3
CASSLGDSSYEQYF,TGCGCCAGCAGCTTGGGGGACAGTTCCTACGAGCAGTACTTC,TRBD1,TRBJ2-7,few,TRBV5-1
CASSLMSGGYTGELFF,TGCGCCAGCAGCTTGATGTCGGGGGGATACACCGGGGAGCTGTTTTTT,TRBD2,TRBJ2-2,-,TRBV5-1
CASSEGPGPQETQYF,TGTGCCAGCAGCGAGGGGCCTGGACCTCAAGAGACCCAGTACTTC,-,TRBJ2-5,-,TRBV7-2
CASSSRTGSTTSGANVLTF,TGCGCCAGCAGCTCCAGGACAGGGTCTACGACCTCTGGGGCCAACGTCCTGACTTTC,TRBD1,TRBJ2-6,-,TRBV5-1
CASSQEKGGYTGELFF,TGTGCCAGCAGCCAAGAGAAAGGGGGCTACACCGGGGAGCTGTTTTTT,TRBD1,TRBJ2-2,-,TRBV14
CASSEGAGGGNQPQHF,TGTGCCAGTAGCGAAGGGGCAGGAGGAGGCAATCAGCCCCAGCATTTT,-,TRBJ1-5,-,TRBV19
CASSPSGRSNTEAFF,TGTGCCAGCAGCCCTTCCGGACGGTCGAACACTGAAGCTTTCTTT,-,TRBJ1-1,-,TRBV11-1
CASSPNRGGEQYF,TGTGCCAGCAGTCCCAACAGGGGGGGCGAGCAGTACTTC,-,TRBJ2-7,-,TRBV27
CASSLGQGNEKLFF,TGTGCCAGCAGCCTCGGACAGGGGAATGAAAAACTGTTTTTT,TRBD1,TRBJ1-4,once,TRBV3-1/TRBV3-2
CASSLTGPPYEQYF,TGCGCCAGCAGCTTGACAGGGCCTCCCTACGAGCAGTACTTC,-,TRBJ2-7,-,TRBV5-1
CASSQEGPTGLNTEAFF,TGCGCCAGCAGCCAAGAGGGACCAACCGGGTTAAACACTGAAGCTTTCTTT,-,TRBJ1-1,-,TRBV4-1
CAWSPLGTGHYEQYF,TGTGCCTGGAGTCCCCTGGGGACAGGCCACTACGAGCAGTACTTC,TRBD1,TRBJ2-7,-,TRBV30
CASSEVGGYGYTF,TGTGCCAGCAGTGAAGTAGGGGGCTATGGCTACACCTTC,-,TRBJ1-2,-,TRBV6-1
CASSQVGAGHTPVFKSYEQYF,TGCGCCAGCAGCCAAGTTGGAGCAGGGCATACCCCAGTTTTTAAGAGCTACGAGCAGTACTTC,-,TRBJ2-7,-,TRBV4-3
CAWSPDLEETQYF,TGTGCCTGGAGTCCAGATTTGGAAGAGACCCAGTACTTC,-,TRBJ2-5,-,TRBV30
CASSQTGVGEKLFF,TGTGCCAGCAGCCAGACAGGGGTTGGAGAAAAACTGTTTTTT,TRBD1,TRBJ1-4,few,TRBV3-1/TRBV3-2
CASSDTGAGANVLTF,TGTGCCAGCAGTGACACCGGGGCCGGGGCCAACGTCCTGACTTTC,-,TRBJ2-6,-,TRBV6-1
CASRYRQGTGIQYF,TGTGCCAGCAGATACAGACAGGGGACGGGCATTCAGTACTTC,TRBD1,TRBJ2-4,-,TRBV11-1
CASSRSTEAFF,TGTGCCAGCAGCCGGTCCACTGAAGCTTTCTTT,-,TRBJ1-1,-,TRBV6-5
CASGVNYGYTF,TGTGCCTCAGGGGTGAACTATGGCTACACCTTC,-,TRBJ1-2,-,TRBV6-5